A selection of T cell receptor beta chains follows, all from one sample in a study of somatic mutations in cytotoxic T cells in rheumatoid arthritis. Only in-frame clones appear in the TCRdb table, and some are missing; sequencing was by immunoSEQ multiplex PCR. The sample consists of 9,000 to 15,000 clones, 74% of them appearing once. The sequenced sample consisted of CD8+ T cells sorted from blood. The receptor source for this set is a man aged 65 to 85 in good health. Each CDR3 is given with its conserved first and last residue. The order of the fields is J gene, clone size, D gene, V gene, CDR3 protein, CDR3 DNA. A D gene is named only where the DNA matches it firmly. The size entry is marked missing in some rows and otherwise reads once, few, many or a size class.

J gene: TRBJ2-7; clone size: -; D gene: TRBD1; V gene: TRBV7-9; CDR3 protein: CASSFGQAAYEQYF; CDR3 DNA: TGTGCCAGCAGCTTCGGACAGGCAGCCTACGAGCAGTACTTC
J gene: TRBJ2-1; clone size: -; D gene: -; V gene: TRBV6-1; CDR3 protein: CASSELQEASHEQFF; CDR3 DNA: TGTGCCAGCAGTGAACTACAGGAAGCGAGCCATGAGCAGTTCTTC
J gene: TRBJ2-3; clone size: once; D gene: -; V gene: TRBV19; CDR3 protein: CASNPGLTTDTQYF; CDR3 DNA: TGTGCCAGTAACCCGGGACTCACCACAGATACGCAGTATTTT
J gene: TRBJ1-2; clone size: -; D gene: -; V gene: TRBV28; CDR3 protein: CASSLWEGLGYTF; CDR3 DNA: TGTGCCAGCAGTTTATGGGAGGGTCTAGGCTACACCTTC
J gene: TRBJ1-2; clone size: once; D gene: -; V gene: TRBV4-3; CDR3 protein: CASSQDLPTTLYGYTF; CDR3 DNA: TGCGCCAGCAGCCAAGATCTTCCGACCACGCTCTATGGCTACACCTTC
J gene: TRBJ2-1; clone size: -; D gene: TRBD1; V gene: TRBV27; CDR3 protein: CASSSGQGASYNEQFF; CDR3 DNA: TGTGCCAGCAGTTCGGGACAGGGGGCTTCCTACAATGAGCAGTTCTTC
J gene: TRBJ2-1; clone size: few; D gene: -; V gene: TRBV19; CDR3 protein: CASSMVPIPYNEQFF; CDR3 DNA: TGTGCCAGTAGTATGGTACCGATACCCTACAATGAGCAGTTCTTC
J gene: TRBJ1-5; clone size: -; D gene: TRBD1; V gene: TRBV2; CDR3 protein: CASRKQGDNQPQHF; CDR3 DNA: TGTGCCAGCAGGAAACAGGGGGACAATCAGCCCCAGCATTTT
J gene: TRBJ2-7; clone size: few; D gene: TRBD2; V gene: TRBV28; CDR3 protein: CASSPGLSSYEQYF; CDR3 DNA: TGTGCCAGCAGTCCGGGACTATCCTCCTACGAGCAGTACTTC
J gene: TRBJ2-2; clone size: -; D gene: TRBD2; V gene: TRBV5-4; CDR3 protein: CASSLLAGGPTGELFF; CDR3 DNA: TGTGCCAGCAGCTTACTAGCGGGAGGGCCGACCGGGGAGCTGTTTTTT
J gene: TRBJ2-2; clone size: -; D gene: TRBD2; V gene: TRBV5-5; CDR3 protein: CASSLGLAGGANTGELFF; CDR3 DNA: TGTGCCAGCAGCCTGGGACTAGCGGGGGGCGCGAACACCGGGGAGCTGTTTTTT
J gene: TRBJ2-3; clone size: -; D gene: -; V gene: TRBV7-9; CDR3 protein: CASSPWESTDTQYF; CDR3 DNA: TGTGCCAGCAGCCCGTGGGAGAGTACAGATACGCAGTATTTT
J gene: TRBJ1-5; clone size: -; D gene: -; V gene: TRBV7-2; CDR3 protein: CASSAAGGDNQPQHF; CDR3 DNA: TGTGCCAGCAGCGCCGCGGGGGGCGACAATCAGCCCCAGCATTTT
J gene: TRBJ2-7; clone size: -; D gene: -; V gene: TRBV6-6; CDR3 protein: CASSPSADSYEQYF; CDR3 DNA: TGTGCCAGCAGTCCCTCTGCGGACTCCTACGAGCAGTACTTC
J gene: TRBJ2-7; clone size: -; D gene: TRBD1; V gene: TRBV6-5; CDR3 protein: CASSPTGYEQYF; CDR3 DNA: TGTGCCAGCAGCCCGACAGGGTACGAGCAGTACTTC
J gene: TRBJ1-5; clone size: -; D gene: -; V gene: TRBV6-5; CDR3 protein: CASAERINSNQPQHF; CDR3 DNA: TGTGCCAGCGCCGAAAGGATCAATAGCAATCAGCCCCAGCATTTT
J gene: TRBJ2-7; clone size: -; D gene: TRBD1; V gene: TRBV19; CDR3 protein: CASSITVVGGVYEQYF; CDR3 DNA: TGTGCCAGTAGTATTACAGTGGTAGGGGGCGTTTACGAGCAGTACTTC
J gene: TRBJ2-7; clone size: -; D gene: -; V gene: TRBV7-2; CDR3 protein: CASSLVSGGSSYEQYF; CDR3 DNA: TGTGCCAGCAGCTTAGTGTCTGGCGGATCCTCCTACGAGCAGTACTTC
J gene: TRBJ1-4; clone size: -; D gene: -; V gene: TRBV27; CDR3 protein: CASSDQGQTNNEKLFF; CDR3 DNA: TGTGCCAGCAGTGACCAAGGACAGACCAATAATGAAAAACTGTTTTTT
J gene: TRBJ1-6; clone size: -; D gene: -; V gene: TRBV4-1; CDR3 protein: CASSQDRGQGSPLHF; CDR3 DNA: TGCGCCAGCAGCCAAGATCGGGGGCAGGGCTCACCCCTCCACTTT
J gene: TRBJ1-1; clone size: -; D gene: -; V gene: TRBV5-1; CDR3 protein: CASSLGSANTEAFF; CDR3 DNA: TGCGCCAGCAGCTTGGGTTCAGCCAACACTGAAGCTTTCTTT
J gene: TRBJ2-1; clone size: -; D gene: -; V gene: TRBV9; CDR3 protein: CASSPLSPEYSYNEQFF; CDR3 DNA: TGTGCCAGCAGCCCCCTCTCACCGGAGTACTCCTACAATGAGCAGTTCTTC
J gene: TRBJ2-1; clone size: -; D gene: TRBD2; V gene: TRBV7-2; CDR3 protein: CASLAGVEQFF; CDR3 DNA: TGTGCCAGCCTAGCGGGGGTTGAGCAGTTCTTC
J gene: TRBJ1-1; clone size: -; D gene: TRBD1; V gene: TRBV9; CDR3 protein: CASSPLDRGTEAFF; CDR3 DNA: TGTGCCAGCAGCCCACTAGACAGGGGGACTGAAGCTTTCTTT
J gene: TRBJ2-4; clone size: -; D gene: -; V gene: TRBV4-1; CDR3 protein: CASSHLARGVDLAKNIQYF; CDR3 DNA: TGCGCCAGCAGCCACCTAGCAAGGGGGGTAGATCTAGCCAAAAACATTCAGTACTTC
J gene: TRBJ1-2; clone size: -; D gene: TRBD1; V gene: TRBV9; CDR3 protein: CASSGRDWDSPWGYTF; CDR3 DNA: TGTGCCAGCAGCGGGAGGGACTGGGACAGCCCTTGGGGCTACACCTTC
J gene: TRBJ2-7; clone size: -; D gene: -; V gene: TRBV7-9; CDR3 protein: CASISDFTYEQYF; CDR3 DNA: TGTGCCAGCATCTCGGACTTCACCTACGAGCAGTACTTC
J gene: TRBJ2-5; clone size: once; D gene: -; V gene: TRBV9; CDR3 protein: CASSVGGVQETQYF; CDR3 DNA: TGTGCCAGCAGCGTAGGGGGGGTCCAAGAGACCCAGTACTTC
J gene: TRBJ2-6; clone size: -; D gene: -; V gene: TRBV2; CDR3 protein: CASSEKVYSGANVLTF; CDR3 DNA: TGTGCCAGCAGTGAAAAGGTGTACTCTGGGGCCAACGTCCTGACTTTC
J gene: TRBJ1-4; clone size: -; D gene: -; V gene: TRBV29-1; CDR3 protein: CSVGTAGTNEKLFF; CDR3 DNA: TGCAGCGTCGGGACGGCTGGTACTAATGAAAAACTGTTTTTT
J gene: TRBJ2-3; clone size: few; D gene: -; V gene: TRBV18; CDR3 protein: CASSPPQGRTDTQYF; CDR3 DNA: TGTGCCAGCTCACCACCGCAGGGGCGCACAGATACGCAGTATTTT
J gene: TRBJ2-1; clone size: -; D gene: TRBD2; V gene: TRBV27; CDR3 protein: CASSSRPGLELNEQFF; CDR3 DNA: TGTGCCAGCAGTTCCCGTCCGGGACTAGAGCTCAATGAGCAGTTCTTC
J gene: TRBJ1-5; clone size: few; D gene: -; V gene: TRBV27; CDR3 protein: CASSLFLGNQPQHF; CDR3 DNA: TGTGCCAGCAGTTTGTTCCTTGGGAATCAGCCCCAGCATTTT
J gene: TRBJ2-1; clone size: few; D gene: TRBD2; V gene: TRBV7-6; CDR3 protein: CASSTPPTSGRYNEQFF; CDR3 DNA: TGTGCCAGCAGCACCCCGCCGACTAGCGGGAGGTACAATGAGCAGTTCTTC
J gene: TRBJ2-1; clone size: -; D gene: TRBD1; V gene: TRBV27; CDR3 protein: CASSWTGNEQFF; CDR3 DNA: TGTGCCAGCAGTTGGACAGGGAATGAGCAGTTCTTC
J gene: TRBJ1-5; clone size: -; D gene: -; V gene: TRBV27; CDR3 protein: CASSLGSHQPQHF; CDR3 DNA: TGTGCCAGCAGTCTTGGGTCTCATCAGCCCCAGCATTTT
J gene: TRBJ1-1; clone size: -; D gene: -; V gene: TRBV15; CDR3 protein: CATSTLYHKENTEAFF; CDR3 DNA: TGTGCCACCAGCACCTTATACCACAAGGAGAACACTGAAGCTTTCTTT
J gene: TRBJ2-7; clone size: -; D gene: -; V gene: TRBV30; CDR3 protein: CAWSDFHEQYF; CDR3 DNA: TGTGCCTGGAGTGATTTCCACGAGCAGTACTTC
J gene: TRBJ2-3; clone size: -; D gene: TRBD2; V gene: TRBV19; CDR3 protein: CASSVGLPSTDTQYF; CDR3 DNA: TGTGCCAGTAGTGTGGGACTACCTAGCACAGATACGCAGTATTTT
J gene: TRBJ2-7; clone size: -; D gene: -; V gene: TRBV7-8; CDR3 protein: CASSLYSSYEQYF; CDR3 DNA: TGTGCCAGCAGCTTATACAGCAGCTACGAGCAGTACTTC
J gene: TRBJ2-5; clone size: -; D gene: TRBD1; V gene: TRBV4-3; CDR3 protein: CASSHGTGDETQYF; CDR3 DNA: TGCGCCAGCAGCCATGGGACAGGGGATGAGACCCAGTACTTC
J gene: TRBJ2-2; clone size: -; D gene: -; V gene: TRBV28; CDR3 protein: CASSLASSNGELFF; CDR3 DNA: TGTGCCAGCAGTTTGGCGTCATCTAACGGGGAGCTGTTTTTT
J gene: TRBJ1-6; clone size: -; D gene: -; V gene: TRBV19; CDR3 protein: CASSLSVGRSYNSPLHF; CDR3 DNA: TGTGCCAGTAGTCTCTCAGTGGGGCGGTCCTATAATTCACCCCTCCACTTT
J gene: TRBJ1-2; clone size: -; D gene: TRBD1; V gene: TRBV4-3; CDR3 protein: CASSPGGGPYGYTF; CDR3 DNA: TGCGCCAGCAGCCCAGGGGGGGGCCCCTATGGCTACACCTTC
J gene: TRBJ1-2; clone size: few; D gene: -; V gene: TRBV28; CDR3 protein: CASSFVGQGGYGYTF; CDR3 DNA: TGTGCCAGCAGTTTCGTGGGCCAGGGAGGGTATGGCTACACCTTC
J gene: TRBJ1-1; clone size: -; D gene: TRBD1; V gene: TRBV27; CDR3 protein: CASSLSGGTGKIEAFF; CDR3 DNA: TGTGCCAGCAGTTTATCGGGTGGGACAGGGAAAATTGAAGCTTTCTTT
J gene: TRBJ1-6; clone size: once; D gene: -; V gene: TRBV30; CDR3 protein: CAWSQGESNSPLHF; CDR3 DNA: TGTGCCTGGAGCCAAGGAGAAAGTAATTCACCCCTCCACTTT
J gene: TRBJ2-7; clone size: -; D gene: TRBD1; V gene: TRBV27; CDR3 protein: CASTPGSTGGTYEQYF; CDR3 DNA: TGTGCCAGCACACCCGGGAGCACAGGGGGCACCTACGAGCAGTACTTC
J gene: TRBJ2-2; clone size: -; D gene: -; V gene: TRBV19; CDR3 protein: CASRGGRGGELFF; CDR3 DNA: TGTGCCAGTAGGGGGGGCCGCGGCGGGGAGCTGTTTTTT
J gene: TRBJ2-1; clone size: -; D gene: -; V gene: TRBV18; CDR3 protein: CASSPGGLYNEQFF; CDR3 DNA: TGTGCCAGCTCACCCGGCGGACTTTACAATGAGCAGTTCTTC
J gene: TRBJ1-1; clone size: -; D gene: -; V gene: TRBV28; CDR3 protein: CASNLGVVNTEAFF; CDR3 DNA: TGTGCCAGCAATCTGGGGGTTGTTAACACTGAAGCTTTCTTT
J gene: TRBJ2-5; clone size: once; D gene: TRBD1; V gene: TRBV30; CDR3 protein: CAWSVPGTGLETQYF; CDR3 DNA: TGTGCCTGGAGTGTACCGGGGACAGGGCTGGAGACCCAGTACTTC
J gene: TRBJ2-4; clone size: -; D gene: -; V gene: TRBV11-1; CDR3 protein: CASSLSGNIQYF; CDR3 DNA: TGTGCCAGCAGCTTGAGTGGGAACATTCAGTACTTC
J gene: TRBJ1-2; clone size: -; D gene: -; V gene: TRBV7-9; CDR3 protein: CASSLWPGGYTF; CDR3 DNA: TGTGCCAGCAGCTTATGGCCCGGGGGCTACACCTTC